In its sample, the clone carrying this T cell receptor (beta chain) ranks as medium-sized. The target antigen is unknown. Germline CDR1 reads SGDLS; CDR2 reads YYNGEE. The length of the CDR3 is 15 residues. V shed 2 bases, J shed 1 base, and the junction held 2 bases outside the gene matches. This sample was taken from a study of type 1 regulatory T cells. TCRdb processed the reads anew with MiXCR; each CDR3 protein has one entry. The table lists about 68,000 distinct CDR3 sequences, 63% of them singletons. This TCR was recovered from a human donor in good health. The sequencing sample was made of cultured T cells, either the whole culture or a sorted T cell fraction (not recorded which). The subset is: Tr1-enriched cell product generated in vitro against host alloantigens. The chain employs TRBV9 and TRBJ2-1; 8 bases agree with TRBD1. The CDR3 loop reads CASSVGQGSYNEQFF. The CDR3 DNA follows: TGTGCCAGCAGCGTCGGACAGGGTTCCTACAATGAGCAGTTCTTC.